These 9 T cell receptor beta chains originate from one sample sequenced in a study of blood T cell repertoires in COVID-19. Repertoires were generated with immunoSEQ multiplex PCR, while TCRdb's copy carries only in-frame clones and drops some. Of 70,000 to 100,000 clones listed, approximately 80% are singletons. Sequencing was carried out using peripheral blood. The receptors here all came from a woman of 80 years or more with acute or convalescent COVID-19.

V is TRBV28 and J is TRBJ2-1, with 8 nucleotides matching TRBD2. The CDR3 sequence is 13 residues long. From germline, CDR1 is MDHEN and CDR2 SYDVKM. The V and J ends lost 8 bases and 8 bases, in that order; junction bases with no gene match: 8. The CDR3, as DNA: TGTGCCAGCCGTCGGGGGGGCGGCTATGAGCAGTTCTTC. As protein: CASRRGGGYEQFF.

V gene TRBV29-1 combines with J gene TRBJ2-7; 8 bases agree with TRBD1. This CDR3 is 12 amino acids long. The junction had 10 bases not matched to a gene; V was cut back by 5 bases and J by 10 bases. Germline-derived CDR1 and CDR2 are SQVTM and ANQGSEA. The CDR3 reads CSVSLGQGEQYF. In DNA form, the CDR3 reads TGCAGCGTTTCCCTTGGACAGGGAGAACAGTACTTC.

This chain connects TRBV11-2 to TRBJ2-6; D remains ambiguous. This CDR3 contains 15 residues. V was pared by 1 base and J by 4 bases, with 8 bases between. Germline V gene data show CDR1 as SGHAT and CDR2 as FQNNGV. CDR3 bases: TGTGCCAGCAGCTTAGTCAGGCAAGGGGCCAACGTCCTGACTTTC. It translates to CASSLVRQGANVLTF.

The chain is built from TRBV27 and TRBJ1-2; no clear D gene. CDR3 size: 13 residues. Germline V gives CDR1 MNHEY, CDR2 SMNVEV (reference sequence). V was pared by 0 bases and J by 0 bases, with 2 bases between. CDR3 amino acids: CASSLSTNYGYTF. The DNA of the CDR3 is TGTGCCAGCAGTTTATCCACTAACTATGGCTACACCTTC.

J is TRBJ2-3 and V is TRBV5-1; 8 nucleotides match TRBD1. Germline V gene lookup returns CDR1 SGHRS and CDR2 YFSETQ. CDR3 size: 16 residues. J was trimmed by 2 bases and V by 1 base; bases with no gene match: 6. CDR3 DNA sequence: TGCGCCAGCAGCTTGAAGGACAGGGCGAACACAGATACGCAGTATTTT. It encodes CASSLKDRANTDTQYF.

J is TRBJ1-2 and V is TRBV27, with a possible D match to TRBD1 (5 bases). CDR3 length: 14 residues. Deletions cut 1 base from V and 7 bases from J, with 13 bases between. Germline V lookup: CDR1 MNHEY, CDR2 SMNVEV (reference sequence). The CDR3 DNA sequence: TGTGCCAGCAGTTTATTGGGCGGGGACGGTGGCTACACCTTC. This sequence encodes CASSLLGGDGGYTF.

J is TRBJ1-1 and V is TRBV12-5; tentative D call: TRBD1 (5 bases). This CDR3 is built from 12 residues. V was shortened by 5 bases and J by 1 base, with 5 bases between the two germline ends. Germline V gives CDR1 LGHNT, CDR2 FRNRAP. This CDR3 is CASGRGNTEAFF. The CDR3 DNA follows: TGTGCTAGTGGTAGGGGGAACACTGAAGCTTTCTTT.

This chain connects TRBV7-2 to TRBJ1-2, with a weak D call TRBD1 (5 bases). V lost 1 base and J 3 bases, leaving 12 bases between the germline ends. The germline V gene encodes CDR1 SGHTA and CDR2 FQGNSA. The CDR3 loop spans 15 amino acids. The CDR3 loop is CASSLGGGEDYGYTF. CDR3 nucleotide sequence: TGTGCCAGCAGCTTAGGAGGAGGGGAGGACTATGGCTACACCTTC.

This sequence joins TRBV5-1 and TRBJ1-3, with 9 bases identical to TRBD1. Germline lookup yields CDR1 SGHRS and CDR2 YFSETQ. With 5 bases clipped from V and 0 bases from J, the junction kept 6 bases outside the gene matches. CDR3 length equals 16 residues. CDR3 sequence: CASRSGTGRSGNTIYF. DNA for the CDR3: TGCGCCAGCAGATCGGGGACAGGGCGCTCTGGAAACACCATATATTTT.